A selection of T cell receptor beta chains follows, all from one sample in a study of early T cells in non-severe SARS-CoV-2 infection. Using its own MiXCR run on the 5' RACE reads, TCRdb lists one record per CDR3 protein. The sample includes 35,000 or so distinct CDR3 sequences, less than 5.5% seen only once; the top ten take 14%. The material sequenced was whole blood. These receptors were collected from an adult who was a healthcare worker with PCR-confirmed SARS-CoV-2 infection or an uninfected control (not recorded which). CDR3s leave out the opening cysteine and the closing phenylalanine or tryptophan. D genes are given only for firm matches.

-	TRBV7-6	TRBJ2-1	ASSPPGDNEQF
-	TRBV11-2	TRBJ2-3	ASSFGGALVSEY
-	TRBV5-1	TRBJ1-5	ASSLGTGPNQPQH
-	TRBV18	TRBJ2-1	ASSPEGPRQF
TRBD1	TRBV28	TRBJ2-2	ASSFPLRQGGDTGELF
TRBD1	TRBV29-1	TRBJ2-1	SVGLDRLGDEQF
-	TRBV11-2	TRBJ1-3	ASSLGNLLGHNAENTIY
-	TRBV5-4	TRBJ1-3	ASSTGITGNTIY
-	TRBV3-1	TRBJ2-7	ASSPGVTPSYEQY
-	TRBV7-2	TRBJ1-1	ASSLGDRPLPLAEAF